This record concerns one T cell receptor (beta chain) sequence. This CDR3 contains 12 residues. V shed 11 bases and J shed 0 bases, with 8 bases lying between them. This sample is drawn from a study of blood T cell repertoires in COVID-19. In terms of age and location, participants ranged from roughly 18 to 89 years and lived in about 25 US areas. Self-reported history from a screening survey and questionnaire set each donor's cohort. Recovery among Cohort 3 donors was established by two negative PCRs, clearance, or symptom resolution. Assay: immunoSEQ multiplex PCR; the TCRdb copy retains only in-frame clones and omits some. This table holds approximately 400,000 clones, about 87% found once.

Material for sequencing was PBMCs or T cells enriched from blood (not recorded which). The chain recombines TRBV12-3 or TRBV12-4 with TRBJ2-1; D gene uncertain. The sequence was obtained from a man aged 25-45 years who had recovered from COVID-19. The DNA of the CDR3 is TGTGCCGCCGGGTCCTCCTACAATGAGCAGTTCTTC. This sequence encodes CAAGSSYNEQFF.